This T cell receptor beta chain was recovered during a study of siplizumab effects on memory and regulatory T cells. Study-level points and caveats: Unstimulated subsets contained matches for only a minor fraction of alloreactive clones. Naive T cells were seemingly more diverse than memory cells, and major contributions to the alloresponse seemed to be made by them.

Germline V gene sequence: CDR1 DFQATT, CDR2 SNEGSKA (reference sequence). This CDR3 region has 11 residues. Trimming removed 5 bases from V and 7 bases from J, with 9 bases in between. Notes on this clone: Its target is not known.

It was 10^5 or so TCR templates that were assayed per sample. Repertoires were generated with immunoSEQ multiplex PCR, while TCRdb's copy carries only in-frame clones and drops some. The table lists over 100,000 clones, nearly 95% of them singletons, with 0.62% in the top ten. Sequenced: Tregs sorted from blood. V gene TRBV20-1 combines with J gene TRBJ2-1; D not certain. This sequence was found in a human donor in good health. Here the CDR3 reads CSALGRNEQFF. CDR3 nucleotide sequence: TGCAGTGCTCTGGGTCGTAATGAGCAGTTCTTC.